This T cell receptor (beta chain) emerged from a study of cytomegalovirus exposure and HLA in healthy donors. Across the whole study: Previous work identified 90 million to 130 million unique TCR beta sequences from some 170 million T cells.

Germline trimming cut 5 bases from V and 7 bases from J; bases unmatched to any gene: 10. The CDR3 has 14 amino acids. From germline, CDR1 is SQVTM and CDR2 ANQGSEA. The study ran its PCR with 60 Vbeta and 13 Jbeta primers. Profiled with immunoSEQ multiplex PCR; TCRdb holds only in-frame clones, not every one. The data show some 130,000 clones, with roughly 77% seen just once and about 4.4% held by the top ten. Findings of the study overall: A later analysis associated 16,951 TCR beta sequences with HLA alleles at a 0.05 false discovery rate.

Turning to this clone: Its specificity is unknown.

This chain links TRBV29-1 with TRBJ1-4, with TRBD1 identical over 7 bases. The sample comprised PBMCs. This TCR was sampled from a young man in good health. The CDR3 spells CSVLWTGGSEKLFF. DNA for the CDR3: TGCAGCGTTCTTTGGACAGGCGGTAGTGAAAAACTGTTTTTT.